This T cell receptor (beta chain) was obtained from a study of identical twins. The study's findings and limits: Where beta out-of-frame sequences were concerned, excess twin sharing was weaker. Abundant cord blood beta clonotypes carried fewer insertions; memory repertoires showed none. Conclusions were drawn cross-sectionally by statistical analysis, without following the same donors.

Regarding this clonotype: Antigen unknown.

TCRdb recomputed calls from the 5' RACE reads with MiXCR, one row per CDR3 protein. The sample has 500,000 or so distinct CDR3 sequences, under 25% seen once. The same data also went into a second study, on T cells expressing NK-cell markers. That paper states: HCMV specificity was not established for the expanded NKG2C+ T cell clones.

Specimen: CD4+ T cells sorted from blood. This TCR was sampled from a woman aged 18-29 years in good health.

For the CDR3, the DNA is TGTGCCAGCAGCGTCATGACTAGCGGGACATACAATGAGCAGTTCTTC. Its translation: CASSVMTSGTYNEQFF. The chain links TRBV9 to TRBJ2-1, with 11 nucleotides matching TRBD2. With 2 bases clipped from V and 4 bases from J, the junction kept 5 bases outside the gene matches. Looked up from germline, CDR1 is SGDLS and CDR2 is YYNGEE. The CDR3 has 16 amino acids.